This TCR beta chain was sequenced for a study of cytotoxic CD8 clonotypes in ibrutinib-treated CLL. General study results and limits: Public clonotypes proved infrequent, and on treatment they shrank or remained steady. Baseline clonality exceeded age-matched healthy donors and tracked circulating CD8+ T-cell counts.

On this clone: Its target is not known.

The planned depth of sequencing spanned 1 in 200,000 to 1 in 1 million T cells. TCRdb's copy holds only in-frame clones and misses some; the assay was immunoSEQ multiplex PCR. The data show around 29,000 clones, around 63% seen once. V dropped 4 bases and J dropped 5; count of bases not matched to a gene: 8. This CDR3 contains 16 residues. CDR1 LNHDA and CDR2 SQIVND come from the germline V gene (reference sequence). The source is a human donor with chronic lymphocytic leukemia. The chain couples TRBV19 to TRBJ2-5; 12 nucleotides line up with TRBD2. The source material was PBMCs, sampled after 24 months of ibrutinib treatment. CDR3 sequence reads: CASSSGLAGQRETQYF. As DNA, the CDR3 is TGTGCCAGTAGTAGTGGACTAGCGGGGCAGCGGGAGACCCAGTACTTC.